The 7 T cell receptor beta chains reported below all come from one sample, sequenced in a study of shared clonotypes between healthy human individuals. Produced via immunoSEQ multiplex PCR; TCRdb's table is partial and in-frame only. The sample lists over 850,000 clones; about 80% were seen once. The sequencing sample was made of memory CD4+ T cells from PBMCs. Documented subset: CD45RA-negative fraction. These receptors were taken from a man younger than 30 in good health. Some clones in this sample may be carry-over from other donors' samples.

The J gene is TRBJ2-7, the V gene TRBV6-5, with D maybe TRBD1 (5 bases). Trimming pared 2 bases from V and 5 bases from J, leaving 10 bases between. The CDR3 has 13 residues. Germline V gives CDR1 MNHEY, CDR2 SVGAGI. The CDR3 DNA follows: TGTGCCAGCAGTTACCAGCAGGGCCACGAGCAGTACTTC. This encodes CASSYQQGHEQYF.

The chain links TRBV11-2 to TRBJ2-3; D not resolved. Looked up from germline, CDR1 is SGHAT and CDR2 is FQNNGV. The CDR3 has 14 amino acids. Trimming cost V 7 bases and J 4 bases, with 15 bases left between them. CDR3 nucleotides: TGTGCCAGCAAACCTTTGACCGTTGCAGATACGCAGTATTTT. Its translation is CASKPLTVADTQYF.

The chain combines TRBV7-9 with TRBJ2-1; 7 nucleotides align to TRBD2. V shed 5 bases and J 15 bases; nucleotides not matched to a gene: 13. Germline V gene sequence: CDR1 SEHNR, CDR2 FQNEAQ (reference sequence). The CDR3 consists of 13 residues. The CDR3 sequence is CASSPPSGGRTFF. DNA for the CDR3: TGTGCCAGCAGCCCCCCCTCGGGGGGACGGACGTTCTTC.

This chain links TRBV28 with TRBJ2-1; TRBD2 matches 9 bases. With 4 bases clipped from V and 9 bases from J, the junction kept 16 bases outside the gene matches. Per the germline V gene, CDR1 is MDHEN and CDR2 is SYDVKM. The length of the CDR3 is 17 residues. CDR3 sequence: CASSSNSGTSIIFEQFF. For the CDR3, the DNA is TGTGCCAGCAGTTCTAACTCCGGGACTAGCATAATTTTTGAGCAGTTCTTC. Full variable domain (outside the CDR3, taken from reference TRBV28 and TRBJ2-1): DVKVTQSSRYLVKRTGEKVFLECVQDMDHENMFWYRQDPGLGLRLIYFSYDVKMKEKGDIPEGYSVSREKKERFSLILESASTNQTSMYLCASSSNSGTSIIFEQFFGPGTRLTVL.

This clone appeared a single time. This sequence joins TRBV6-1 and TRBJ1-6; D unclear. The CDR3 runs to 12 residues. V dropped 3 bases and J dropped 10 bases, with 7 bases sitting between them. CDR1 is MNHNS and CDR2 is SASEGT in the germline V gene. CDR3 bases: TGTGCCAGCAGTGACGGGAACTCACCCCTCCACTTT. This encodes CASSDGNSPLHF.

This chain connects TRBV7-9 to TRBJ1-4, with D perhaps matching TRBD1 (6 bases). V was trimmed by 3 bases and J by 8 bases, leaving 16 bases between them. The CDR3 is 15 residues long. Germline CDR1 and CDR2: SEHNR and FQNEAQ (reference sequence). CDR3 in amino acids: CASSFLTGLREKLFF. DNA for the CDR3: TGTGCCAGCAGCTTCCTTACAGGGTTGCGCGAAAAACTGTTTTTT.

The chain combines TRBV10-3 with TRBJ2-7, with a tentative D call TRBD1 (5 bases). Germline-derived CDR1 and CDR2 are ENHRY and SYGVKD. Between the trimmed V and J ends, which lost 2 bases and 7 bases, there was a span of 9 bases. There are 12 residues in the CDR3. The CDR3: CAISEGAREQYF. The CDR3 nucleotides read TGTGCCATCAGTGAGGGGGCCCGGGAGCAGTACTTC.